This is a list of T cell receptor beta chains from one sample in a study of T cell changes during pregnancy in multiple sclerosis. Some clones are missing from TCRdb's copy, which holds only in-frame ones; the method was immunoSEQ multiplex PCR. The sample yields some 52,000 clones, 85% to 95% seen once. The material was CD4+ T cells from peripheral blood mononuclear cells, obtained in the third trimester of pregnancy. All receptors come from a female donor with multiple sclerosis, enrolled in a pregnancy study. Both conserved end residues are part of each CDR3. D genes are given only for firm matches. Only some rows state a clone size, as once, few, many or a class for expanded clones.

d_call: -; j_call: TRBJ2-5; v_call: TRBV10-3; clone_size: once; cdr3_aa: CAISGLDQETQYF; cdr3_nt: TGTGCCATCAGTGGTCTAGACCAAGAGACCCAGTACTTC
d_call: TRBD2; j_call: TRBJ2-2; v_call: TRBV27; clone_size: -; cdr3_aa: CASSSTSGANTGELFF; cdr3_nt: TGTGCCAGCAGTTCCACTAGCGGGGCGAACACCGGGGAGCTGTTTTTT
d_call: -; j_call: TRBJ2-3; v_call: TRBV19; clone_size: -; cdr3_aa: CASSISPGDFLFTDTQYF; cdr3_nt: TGTGCCAGTAGTATCTCTCCGGGGGATTTCCTATTCACAGATACGCAGTATTTT
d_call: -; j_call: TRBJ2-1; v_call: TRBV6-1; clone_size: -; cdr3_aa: CASSEAGGPREQFF; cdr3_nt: TGTGCCAGCAGTGAAGCGGGGGGGCCTCGTGAGCAGTTCTTC
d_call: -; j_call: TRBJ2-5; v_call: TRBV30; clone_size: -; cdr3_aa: CAWSGPGPGVEAQYF; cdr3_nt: TGTGCCTGGTCCGGTCCTGGTCCTGGGGTGGAGGCCCAGTACTTC
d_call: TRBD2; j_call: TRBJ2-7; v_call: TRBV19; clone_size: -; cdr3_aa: CASSRAGATYEQYF; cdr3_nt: TGTGCCAGTAGTCGAGCGGGGGCTACCTACGAGCAGTACTTC
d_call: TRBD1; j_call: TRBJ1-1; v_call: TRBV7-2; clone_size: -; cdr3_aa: CASSSQTDRASEAFF; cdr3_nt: TGTGCCAGCAGCTCCCAGACCGACAGGGCTTCTGAAGCTTTCTTT
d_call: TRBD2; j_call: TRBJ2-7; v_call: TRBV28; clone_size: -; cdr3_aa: CASSVTSGRYEQYF; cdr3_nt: TGTGCCAGCAGTGTGACTAGCGGGAGGTACGAGCAGTACTTC
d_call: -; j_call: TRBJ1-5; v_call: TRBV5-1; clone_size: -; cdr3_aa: CASSLEGPQPQHF; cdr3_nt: TGCGCCAGCAGCTTGGAGGGGCCTCAGCCCCAGCATTTT
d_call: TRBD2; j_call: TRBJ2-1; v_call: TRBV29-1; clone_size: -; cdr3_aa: CSVETSGRMNEQFF; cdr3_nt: TGCAGCGTCGAGACTAGCGGGAGAATGAATGAGCAGTTCTTC
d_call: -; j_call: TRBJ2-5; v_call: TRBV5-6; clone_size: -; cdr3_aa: CASSLVLGARETQYF; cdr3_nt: TGTGCCAGCAGCTTGGTATTGGGGGCGAGGGAGACCCAGTACTTC
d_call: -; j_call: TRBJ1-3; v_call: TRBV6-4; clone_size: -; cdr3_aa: CASIRVRGLSGNTIYF; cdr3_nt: TGTGCCAGCATTCGGGTCAGAGGCCTCTCTGGAAACACCATATATTTT
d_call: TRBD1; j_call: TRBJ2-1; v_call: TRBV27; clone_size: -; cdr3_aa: CASSSKGARDEQFF; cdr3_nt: TGTGCCAGCAGTTCGAAGGGGGCAAGGGATGAGCAGTTCTTC
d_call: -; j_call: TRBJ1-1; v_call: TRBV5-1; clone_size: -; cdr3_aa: CASSLEVERLTEAFF; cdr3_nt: TGCGCCAGCAGCTTGGAAGTGGAAAGACTCACTGAAGCTTTCTTT
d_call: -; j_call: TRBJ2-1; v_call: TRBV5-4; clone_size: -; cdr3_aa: CASSLDRVGQFF; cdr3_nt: TGTGCCAGCAGCTTGGACAGGGTTGGACAGTTCTTC
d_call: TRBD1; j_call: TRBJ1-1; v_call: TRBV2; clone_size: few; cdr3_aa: CASSVRDRASEAFF; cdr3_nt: TGTGCCAGCAGTGTTAGGGACAGGGCGTCTGAAGCTTTCTTT
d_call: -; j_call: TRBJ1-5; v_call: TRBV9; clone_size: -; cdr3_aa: CASSVGGEGNQPQHF; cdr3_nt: TGTGCCAGCAGCGTAGGGGGGGAAGGCAATCAGCCCCAGCATTTT
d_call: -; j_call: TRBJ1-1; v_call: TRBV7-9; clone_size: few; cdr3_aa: CASSFDTEAFF; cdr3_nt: TGTGCCAGCAGCTTCGACACTGAAGCTTTCTTT
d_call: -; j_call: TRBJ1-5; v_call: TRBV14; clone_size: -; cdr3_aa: CASSQAEGTPQHF; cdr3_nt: TGTGCCAGCAGCCAAGCGGAGGGGACGCCCCAGCATTTT
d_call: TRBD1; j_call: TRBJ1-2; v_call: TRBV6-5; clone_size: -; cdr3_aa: CASSRQGANYGYTF; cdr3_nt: TGTGCCAGCAGTCGACAGGGTGCTAACTATGGCTACACCTTC
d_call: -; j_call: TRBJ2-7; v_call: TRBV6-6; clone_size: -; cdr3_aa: CASSYPEGEQYF; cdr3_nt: TGTGCCAGCAGTTACCCGGAGGGCGAGCAGTACTTC
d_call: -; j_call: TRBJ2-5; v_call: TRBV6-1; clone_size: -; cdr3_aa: CASSEWGLSVETQYF; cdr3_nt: TGTGCCAGCAGTGAGTGGGGGCTCTCCGTGGAGACCCAGTACTTC
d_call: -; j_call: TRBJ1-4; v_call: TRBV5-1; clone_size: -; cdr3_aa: CASSPGRPGEKLFF; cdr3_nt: TGCGCCAGCAGCCCCGGCCGTCCGGGAGAAAAACTGTTTTTT
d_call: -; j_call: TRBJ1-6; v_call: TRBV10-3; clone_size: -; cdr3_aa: CAIRREGPPLHF; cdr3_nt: TGTGCCATCAGGAGGGAAGGGCCGCCCCTCCACTTT
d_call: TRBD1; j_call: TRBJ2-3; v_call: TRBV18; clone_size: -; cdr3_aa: CASSGQGRTDTQYF; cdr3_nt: TGTGCCAGCTCCGGACAGGGAAGGACAGATACGCAGTATTTT
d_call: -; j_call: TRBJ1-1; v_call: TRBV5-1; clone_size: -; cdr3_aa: CASSLSLGGVRTDTEAFF; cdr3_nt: TGCGCCAGCAGCTTGTCGCTGGGGGGTGTGCGAACTGACACTGAAGCTTTCTTT
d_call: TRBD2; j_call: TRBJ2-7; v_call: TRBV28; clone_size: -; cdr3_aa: CASGGGDLRDEQYF; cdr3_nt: TGTGCCAGTGGGGGGGGAGACTTAAGGGACGAGCAGTACTTC
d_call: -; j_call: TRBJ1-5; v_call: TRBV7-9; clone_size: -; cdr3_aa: CASSRGGTSNQPQHF; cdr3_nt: TGTGCCAGCAGCAGGGGAGGGACTAGCAATCAGCCCCAGCATTTT
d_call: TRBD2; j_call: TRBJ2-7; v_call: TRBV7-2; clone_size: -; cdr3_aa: CASSPSGSVSYEQYF; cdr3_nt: TGTGCCAGCAGCCCCAGCGGGAGCGTTTCCTACGAGCAGTACTTC
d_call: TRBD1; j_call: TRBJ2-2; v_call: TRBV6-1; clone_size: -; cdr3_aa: CASSGPSGTEDTGELFF; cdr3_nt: TGTGCCAGCAGTGGACCCTCCGGGACAGAGGACACCGGGGAGCTGTTTTTT
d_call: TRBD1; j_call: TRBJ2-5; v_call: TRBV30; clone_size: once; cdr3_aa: CAWRQGGGETQYF; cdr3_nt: TGTGCCTGGAGGCAAGGGGGCGGAGAGACCCAGTACTTC
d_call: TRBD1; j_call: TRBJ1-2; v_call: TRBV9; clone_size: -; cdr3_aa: CASSVATGTGDFGGYTF; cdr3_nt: TGTGCCAGCAGCGTAGCTACCGGGACAGGGGATTTCGGTGGCTACACCTTC
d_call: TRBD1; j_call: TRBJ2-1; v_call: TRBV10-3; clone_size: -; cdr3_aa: CAISQGQPNEQFF; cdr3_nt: TGTGCCATCAGCCAGGGACAGCCCAATGAGCAGTTCTTC
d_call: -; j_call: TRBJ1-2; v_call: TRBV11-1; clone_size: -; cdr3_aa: CASSDTYGYTF; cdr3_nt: TGTGCCAGCAGCGACACCTATGGCTACACCTTC
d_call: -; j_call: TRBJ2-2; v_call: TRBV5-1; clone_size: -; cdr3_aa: CASSLGQTNTGELFF; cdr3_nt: TGCGCCAGCAGCTTAGGACAGACGAACACCGGGGAGCTGTTTTTT
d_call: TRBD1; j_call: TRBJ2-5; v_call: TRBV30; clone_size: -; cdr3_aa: CAWTGGGETQYF; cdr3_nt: TGTGCCTGGACAGGGGGTGGGGAGACCCAGTACTTC
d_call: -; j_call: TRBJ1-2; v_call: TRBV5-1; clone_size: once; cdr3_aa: CASSPGGNQGYGYTF; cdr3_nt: TGCGCCAGCAGTCCCGGCGGCAATCAGGGTTATGGCTACACCTTC
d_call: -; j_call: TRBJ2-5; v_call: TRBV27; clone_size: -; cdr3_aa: CASRDPSRETQYF; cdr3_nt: TGTGCCAGCAGAGACCCCTCTAGGGAGACCCAGTACTTC
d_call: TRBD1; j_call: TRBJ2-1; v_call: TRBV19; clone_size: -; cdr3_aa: CASSRTGLREQFF; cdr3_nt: TGTGCCAGTAGTAGGACAGGGCTTAGAGAGCAGTTCTTC
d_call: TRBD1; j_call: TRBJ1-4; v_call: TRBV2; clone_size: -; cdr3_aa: CASRMRDRNEKLFF; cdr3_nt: TGTGCCAGTCGAATGAGGGACAGGAATGAAAAACTGTTTTTT
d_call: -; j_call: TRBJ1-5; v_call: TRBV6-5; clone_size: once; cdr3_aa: CASSLDRSNQPQHF; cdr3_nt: TGTGCCAGCAGTCTTGACAGAAGCAATCAGCCCCAGCATTTT
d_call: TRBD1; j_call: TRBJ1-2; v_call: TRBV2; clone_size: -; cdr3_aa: CASSADRAGGYTF; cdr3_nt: TGTGCCAGCAGTGCAGACAGGGCGGGTGGCTACACCTTC
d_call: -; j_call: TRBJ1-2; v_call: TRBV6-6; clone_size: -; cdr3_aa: CASSNRVGYTF; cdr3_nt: TGTGCCAGCAGTAACAGGGTCGGCTACACCTTC
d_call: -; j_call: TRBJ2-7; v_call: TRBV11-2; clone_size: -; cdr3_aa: CASSFRVTSYEQYF; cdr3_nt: TGTGCCAGCAGCTTCAGGGTCACCTCCTACGAGCAGTACTTC